This record covers a single T cell receptor (beta chain). Its specificity is unknown. The assay was immunoSEQ multiplex PCR, and TCRdb's table has in-frame clones only and misses some. The sample carries 110,000 or so clones, roughly nine tenths recorded once. This sample is part of a study of PD-1 blockade in classical Hodgkin lymphoma. Study summary: Nivolumab dosed at 3 mg/kg went to patients intravenously every 2 weeks.

All the patients suffered relapse after autologous stem cell transplantation, and brentuximab vedotin exposure differed. This CDR3 comprises 18 residues. V lost 3 bases to trimming and J lost 0 bases, with 18 bases between them. Germline lookup yields CDR1 SGHTA and CDR2 FQGNSA. Study results and caveats: There was a significant rise in CD4+ TCR diversity by C4D1, with no such rise for CD8+.

The specimen comprised peripheral blood mononuclear cells (PBMCs), sampled before the second cycle of nivolumab. This TCR was recovered from a human donor with classical Hodgkin lymphoma. The chain uses TRBV7-2 and TRBJ1-3; a weak D match, TRBD1 (6 bases). CDR3 sequence reads: CASSFQGQGLSSGNTIYF. In DNA form, the CDR3 reads TGTGCCAGCAGCTTCCAGGGGCAGGGCCTCAGCTCTGGAAACACCATATATTTT.